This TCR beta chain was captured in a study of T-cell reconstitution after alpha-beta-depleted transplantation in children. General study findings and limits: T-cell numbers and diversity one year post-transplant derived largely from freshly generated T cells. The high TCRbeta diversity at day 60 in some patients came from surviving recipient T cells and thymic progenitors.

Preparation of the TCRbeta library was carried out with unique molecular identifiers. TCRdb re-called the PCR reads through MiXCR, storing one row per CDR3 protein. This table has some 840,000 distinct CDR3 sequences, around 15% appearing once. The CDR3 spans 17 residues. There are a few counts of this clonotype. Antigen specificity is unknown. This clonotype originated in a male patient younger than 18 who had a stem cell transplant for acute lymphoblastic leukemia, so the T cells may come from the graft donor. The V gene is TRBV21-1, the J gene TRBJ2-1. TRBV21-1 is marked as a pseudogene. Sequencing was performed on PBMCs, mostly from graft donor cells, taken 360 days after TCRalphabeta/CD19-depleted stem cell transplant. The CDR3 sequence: CASSFRRSLSSYNEQFF. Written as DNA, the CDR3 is TGTGCCAGCAGCTTCCGCCGTAGCTTAAGCTCCTACAATGAGCAGTTCTTC.